The entry below gives a single TCR beta chain sequence along with its context. Authors' processing steps: Reference gene primers were amplified, and this amplification served to estimate nucleated cell counts. Here immunoSEQ multiplex PCR was the method, and the copy in TCRdb shows in-frame clones only, minus some. The DNA was the basis for D and trimming; V, J and clone size are from that table. In the table there are some 97,000 clones, approximately 90% of which are singletons. The germline gives CDR1 MDHEN, CDR2 SYDVKM. Trimming removed 6 bases at V and 11 bases at J, with 14 bases between. The CDR3 consists of 12 residues. These data originate in a study of blood T cell repertoires in COVID-19. Study context: Some COVID-19 samples were acute and others convalescent; all came from the United States, Italy and Spain.

The V call is TRBV28, the J call TRBJ1-5; D is perhaps TRBD1 (5 bases). The sequencing input was peripheral blood. The TCR comes from a man between 60 and 75 years old with acute or convalescent COVID-19. CDR3 bases: TGTGCCAGCAGGGGGGGGTTGTTAACCCAGCATTTT. Its protein is CASRGGLLTQHF.